This T cell receptor (beta chain) was observed in a study of regulatory T cells in long-lasting Graves disease. Library construction for TCR beta used iRepertoire HTBI primers and Arm-PCR of CDR3 regions. TCRdb ran MiXCR on the multiplex PCR reads and lists one entry per CDR3 protein. The sample lists some 500,000 distinct CDR3 sequences; about 13% were seen once. This clonotype was seen at least ten times. Trimming took off 1 base at V and 3 bases at J, with 9 bases between the two ends. The germline V gene encodes CDR1 MNHNS and CDR2 SASEGT. This CDR3 spans 14 amino acids. Indicated time point: newly diagnosed GD, antithyroid drugs for less than 3 months. PBMCs were the source of the RNA used for TCR sequencing. Peripheral blood, around 9 milliliters of it, was drawn into EDTA tubes. These same data were also listed under a study on T cells in Graves' hyperthyroidism and ophthalmopathy. According to that study: In making diagnoses, clinical symptoms, serum thyroxine and TRAb, thyroid ultrasound and orbital computed tomography were all used. HTBI primers were the set used in a first-round RT-PCR of the TCR CDR3.

This receptor was taken from a man in his thirties or forties with Graves disease. The specimen was peripheral blood mononuclear cells (PBMCs), collected at new diagnosis, from a patient treated with antithyroid drugs. This chain joins TRBV6-1 and TRBJ1-1; tentatively, D is TRBD1 (5 bases). The CDR3 spells CASSEGQGYTEAFF. The CDR3 coding sequence is TGTGCCAGCAGTGAAGGTCAGGGCTACACTGAAGCTTTCTTT.